This paragraph reports one TCR beta chain. RNA transcripts yielded amplified TCR beta CDR3 regions. The HTBI primer set was used in a first-round RT-PCR of the TCR CDR3. TCRdb re-called the multiplex PCR reads with MiXCR, one entry per CDR3 protein. The repertoire holds approximately 640,000 distinct CDR3 sequences, with around 16% as singletons. This CDR3 contains 15 residues. V was cut by 3 bases and J by 0 bases, with 9 bases left in between. The data stem from a study of T cells in Graves' hyperthyroidism and ophthalmopathy. This TCR came from a man over 45 with Graves' hyperthyroidism. The J gene is TRBJ1-5, the V gene TRBV12-3 or TRBV12-4; no definite D call. Sequences were obtained from blood. CDR3: CASSFFGFSNQPQHF. CDR3 bases: TGTGCCAGCAGTTTTTTCGGGTTTAGCAATCAGCCCCAGCATTTT.